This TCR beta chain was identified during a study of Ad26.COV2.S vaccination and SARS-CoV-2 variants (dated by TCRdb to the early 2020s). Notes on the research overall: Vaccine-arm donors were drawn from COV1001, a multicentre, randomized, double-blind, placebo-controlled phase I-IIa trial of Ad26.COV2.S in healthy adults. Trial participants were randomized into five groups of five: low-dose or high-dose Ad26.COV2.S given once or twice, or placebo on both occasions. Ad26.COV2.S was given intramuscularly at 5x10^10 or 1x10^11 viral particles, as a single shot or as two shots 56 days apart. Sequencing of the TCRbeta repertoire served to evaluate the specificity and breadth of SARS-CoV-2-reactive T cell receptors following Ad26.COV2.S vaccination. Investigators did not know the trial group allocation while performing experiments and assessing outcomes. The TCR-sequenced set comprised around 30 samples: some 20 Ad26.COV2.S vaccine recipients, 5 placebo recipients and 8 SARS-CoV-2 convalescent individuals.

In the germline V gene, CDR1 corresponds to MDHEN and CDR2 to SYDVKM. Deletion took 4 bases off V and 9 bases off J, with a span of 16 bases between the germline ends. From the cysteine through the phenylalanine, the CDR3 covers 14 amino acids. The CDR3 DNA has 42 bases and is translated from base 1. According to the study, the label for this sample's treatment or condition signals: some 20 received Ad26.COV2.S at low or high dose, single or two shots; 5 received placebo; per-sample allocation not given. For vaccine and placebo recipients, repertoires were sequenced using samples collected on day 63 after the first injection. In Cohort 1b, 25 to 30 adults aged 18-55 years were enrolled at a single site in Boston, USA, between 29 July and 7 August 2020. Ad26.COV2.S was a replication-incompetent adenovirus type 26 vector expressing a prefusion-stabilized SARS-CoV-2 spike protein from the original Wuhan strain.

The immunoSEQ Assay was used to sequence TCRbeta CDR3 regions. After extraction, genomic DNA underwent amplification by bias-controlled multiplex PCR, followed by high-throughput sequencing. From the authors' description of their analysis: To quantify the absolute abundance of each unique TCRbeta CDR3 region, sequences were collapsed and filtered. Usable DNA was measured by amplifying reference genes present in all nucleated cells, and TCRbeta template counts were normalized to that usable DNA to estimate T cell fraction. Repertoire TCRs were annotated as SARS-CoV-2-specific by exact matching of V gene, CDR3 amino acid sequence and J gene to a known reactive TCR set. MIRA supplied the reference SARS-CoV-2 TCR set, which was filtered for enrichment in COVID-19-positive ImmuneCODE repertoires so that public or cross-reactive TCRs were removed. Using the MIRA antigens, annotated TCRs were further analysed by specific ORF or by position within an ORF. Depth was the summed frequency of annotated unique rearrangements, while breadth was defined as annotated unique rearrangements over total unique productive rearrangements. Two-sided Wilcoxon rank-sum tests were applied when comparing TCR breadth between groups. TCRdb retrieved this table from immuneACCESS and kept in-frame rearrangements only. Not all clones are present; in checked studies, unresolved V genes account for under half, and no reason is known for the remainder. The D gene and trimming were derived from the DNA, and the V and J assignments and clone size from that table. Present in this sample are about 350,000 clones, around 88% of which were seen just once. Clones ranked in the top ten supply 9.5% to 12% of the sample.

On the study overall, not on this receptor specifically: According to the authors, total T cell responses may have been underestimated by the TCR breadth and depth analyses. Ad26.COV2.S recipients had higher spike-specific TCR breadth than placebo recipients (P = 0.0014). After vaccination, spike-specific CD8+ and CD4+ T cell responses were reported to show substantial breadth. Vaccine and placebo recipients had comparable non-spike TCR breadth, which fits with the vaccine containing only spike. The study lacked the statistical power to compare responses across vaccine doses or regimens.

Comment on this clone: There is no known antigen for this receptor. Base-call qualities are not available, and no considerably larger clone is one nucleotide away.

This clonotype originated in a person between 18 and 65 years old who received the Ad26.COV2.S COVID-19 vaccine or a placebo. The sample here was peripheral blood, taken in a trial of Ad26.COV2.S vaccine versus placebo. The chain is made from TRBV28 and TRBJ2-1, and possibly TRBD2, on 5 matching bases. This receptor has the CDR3 CASSSMGPAVEQFF. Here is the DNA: TGTGCCAGCAGTTCCATGGGTCCAGCGGTTGAGCAGTTCTTC.